The source of this TCR beta chain is a study of blood T cell repertoires in COVID-19 (dated by TCRdb to the early 2020s). Describing the broader study: Samples from collaborators originated in the United States, Italy and Spain and spanned both the acute and convalescent phases of COVID-19. The samples were drawn from two sources: the first 160 participants of the ongoing ImmuneRACE study, and some 1,300 subjects contributed by 6 global collaborators. Nearly every sample came with metadata listing a de-identified subject ID, COVID-19 status, age in years and sex. The dataset comprised deeply sampled blood TCRbeta repertoires from subjects exposed to, actively infected with, or recovered from COVID-19. The repertoires were released in a freely available public database meant as a resource for research on the immune response to SARS-CoV-2. HLA class I and class II types, where available, came from metadata supplied by the sample provider rather than from assay-based typing. The prospective study material was composed of cDNA or gDNA derived from T cells, B-cell-depleted T cells, or PBMCs.

Collaborating institutions collected whole blood in K2EDTA tubes following their own protocols. For TCRbeta analysis, collaborator samples were shipped as frozen whole blood, as isolated PBMCs, or as DNA extracted from either sample type. The immunoSEQ Assay, a bias-controlled multiplex PCR, was used to amplify TCRbeta CDR3 regions from genomic DNA. In the original analysis: The number of nucleated cells in each sample was estimated from the amplification of reference gene primers within the assay. To quantify the absolute abundance of each unique TCRbeta CDR3 rearrangement, sequence reads were collapsed and filtered. Productive Simpson clonality was computed per sample as the square root of Simpson's diversity index over productive rearrangements. What TCRdb holds here is the immuneACCESS table cut down to in-frame rearrangements. Part of the clones is not present; checked against another copy, under half of the missing clones reflect an unresolved V gene, and the others are unexplained. The V and J calls and clone size are taken from that table; D and trimming were inferred from the DNA. The sample profile shows about 75,000 clones; about 87% of them were found once. The ten largest clones take up 5% to 7% of the sample.

The CDR3, cysteine through phenylalanine, is 18 amino acids long. CDR3 DNA is the only sequence kept; it has 54 bases, read in frame from the first base. CDR1 and CDR2, looked up from the germline V gene, are SGHVS and FQNEAQ. Trimming removed 2 bases from V and 1 base from J; the gene matches leave 7 bases unexplained. Remarks on this clone: There is no known antigen for this receptor. No base quality values were provided; no much bigger clone lies one nucleotide off.

Study-level results and caveats: The quantity of clinical and demographic metadata differed by source and by participant and was supplied without curation.

The clonotype was recovered from a woman in her 70s with acute or convalescent COVID-19. The sequenced sample consisted of peripheral blood. Here the chain combines TRBV7-8 and TRBJ2-3, with 12 bases matching TRBD2. Read as DNA, the sequence is TGTGCCAGCAGCTTAAGACTAGCGGGAGCGGGGGGCACAGATACGCAGTATTTT. Its translation reads: CASSLRLAGAGGTDTQYF.